One and the same sample provided the 23 T cell receptor beta chains below, sequenced in a study of cytomegalovirus exposure and HLA in healthy donors. PCR amplification relied on 60 Vbeta primers (plus 13 Jbeta primers). Using immunoSEQ multiplex PCR, the repertoire was profiled, and TCRdb retains in-frame clones only, with some absent. The table has around 160,000 clones, 70% to 90% seen once. Input material: PBMCs. All receptors come from a man aged 18 to 35 in good health and CMV-seropositive.

This clone was counted only a few times. The gene calls are TRBV7-6 and TRBJ2-7; 9 bases are a match to TRBD1. After removal of 5 bases from V and 1 base from J, the junction contained 3 bases not matched to a gene. The CDR3 extends over 14 amino acids. Germline CDR1 and CDR2: SGHVS and FNYEAQ. The CDR3 spells CASSLGTGSYEQYF. CDR3 in DNA: TGTGCCAGCAGCCTCGGGACAGGGTCCTACGAGCAGTACTTC.

This clone appeared a single time. The gene calls are TRBV4-1 and TRBJ2-7, with TRBD1 identical over 8 bases. This CDR3 is built from 16 residues. The J segment lost 0 bases and the V segment lost 0 bases, leaving 4 bases of the junction unmatched. Germline lookup yields CDR1 MGHRA and CDR2 YSYEKL. The CDR3 DNA follows: TGCGCCAGCAGCCAAGAACAGGGGGAGAGCTCCTACGAGCAGTACTTC. This translates into CASSQEQGESSYEQYF.

This chain's CDR3 is CASSLLAGGTDTQYF. In nucleotides, the CDR3 is TGTGCCAGCAGTTTATTAGCGGGCGGCACAGATACGCAGTATTTT. The gene calls are TRBV28 and TRBJ2-3; 7 positions match TRBD2. CDR1 MDHEN and CDR2 SYDVKM come from the germline V gene. The junction had 2 bases not matched to a gene; V was cut back by 1 base and J by 1 base. The CDR3 extends over 15 amino acids.

V gene TRBV5-1 combines with J gene TRBJ1-2, with a weak D call TRBD1 (6 bases). CDR1 SGHRS and CDR2 YFSETQ come from the germline V gene. V gave up 0 bases and J gave up 2 bases, with 11 bases separating them. The CDR3 contains 15 residues. CDR3 loop: CASSLGGGGNYGYTF. The CDR3 coding sequence is TGCGCCAGCAGCTTGGGGGGGGGCGGCAACTATGGCTACACCTTC. Full variable domain (rest looked up from reference TRBV5-1 and TRBJ1-2): KAGVTQTPRYLIKTRGQQVTLSCSPISGHRSVSWYQQTPGQGLQFLFEYFSETQRNKGNFPGRFSGRQFSNSRSEMNVSTLELGDSALYLCASSLGGGGNYGYTFGSGTRLTVV.

This chain connects TRBV6-4 to TRBJ2-3; the match to TRBD2 covers 10 bases. V was clipped by 4 bases and J by 5 bases; unmatched bases: 9. The CDR3 is 16 amino acids. Germline lookup yields CDR1 MRHNA and CDR2 SNTAGT. The CDR3 reads CASSASSGGPEDTQYF. The CDR3, as DNA: TGTGCCAGCAGTGCGAGTAGCGGGGGGCCGGAAGATACGCAGTATTTT.

The V call is TRBV2, the J call TRBJ2-2, with D unclear. Trimming shortened V by 7 bases and J by 6 bases, and 12 bases separated the two germline ends. CDR3 size: 13 residues. Germline V gene lookup returns CDR1 SNHLY and CDR2 FYNNEI. The CDR3 DNA sequence: TGTGCCAGCATCCGAGGTCTCCCCGGGGAGCTGTTTTTT. Translating it yields CASIRGLPGELFF.

The genes are TRBV27 and TRBJ2-7; TRBD2 might be the D (6 bases). V was clipped by 6 bases and J by 5 bases, with 14 bases between them. Germline V lookup: CDR1 MNHEY, CDR2 SMNVEV (reference sequence). The CDR3 covers 13 residues. CDR3 sequence reads: CASSSDGEDEQYF. In DNA, the CDR3 is TGTGCCAGCAGCAGCGACGGGGAGGACGAGCAGTACTTC.

In nucleotides, the CDR3 is TGTGCCAGCAGCGTAGGGGCGGGAGGGACAGGGGGCGAGGAGACCCAGTACTTC. It yields the protein CASSVGAGGTGGEETQYF. The V call is TRBV9, the J call TRBJ2-5; 12 bases map to TRBD1. The ends lost 0 bases at V and 5 bases at J; junction bases unmatched: 11. The CDR3 loop spans 18 amino acids. CDR1 SGDLS and CDR2 YYNGEE come from the germline V gene.

This chain links TRBV7-2 with TRBJ2-7; 8 bases align to TRBD1. Looked up from germline, CDR1 is SGHTA and CDR2 is FQGNSA. J lost 2 bases, V lost 5 bases, and 8 bases had no gene match. The CDR3 consists of 15 residues. This chain's CDR3 is CASSPTGALAYEQYF. CDR3 in DNA: TGTGCCAGCAGCCCGACAGGGGCGCTAGCCTACGAGCAGTACTTC.

The chain employs TRBV6-5 and TRBJ2-5, with D possibly being TRBD1 (5 bases). The CDR3 loop spans 14 amino acids. The germline V gene encodes CDR1 MNHEY and CDR2 SVGAGI. Trimming took off 2 bases at V and 1 base at J, with 8 bases between the two ends. CDR3 sequence: CASSYTRGQETQYF. Written as DNA, the CDR3 is TGTGCCAGCAGTTACACAAGGGGCCAAGAGACCCAGTACTTC.

The chain has TRBV7-9 and TRBJ2-3; weak D call: TRBD1 (5 bases). The ends were cut back, 5 bases at V and 3 bases at J, with 15 bases in the middle. The germline gives CDR1 SEHNR, CDR2 FQNEAQ (reference sequence). This CDR3 spans 15 amino acids. In DNA form, the CDR3 reads TGTGCCAGCAGCCCTTGGACACAACGGACAGATACGCAGTATTTT. It translates to CASSPWTQRTDTQYF.

DNA for the CDR3: TGTGCCAGCAGTTACCTTCGGGGGTTGACGACTGAAGCTTTCTTT. Protein product: CASSYLRGLTTEAFF. J is TRBJ1-1 and V is TRBV6-5; D is perhaps TRBD1 (5 bases). Trimming left V 2 bases short and J 5 bases short, with 15 bases between. In germline, CDR1 is MNHEY, CDR2 SVGAGI. The CDR3 covers 15 residues.

The chain recombines TRBV11-2 with TRBJ2-7; 10 bases fit TRBD1. V was pared by 4 bases and J by 2 bases, with 11 bases of the junction left unmatched. CDR3 length: 17 amino acids. The germline gives CDR1 SGHAT, CDR2 FQNNGV. The CDR3 coding sequence is TGTGCCAGCAGCTCTGGGACAGGGGAATTTTGGGCCTACGAGCAGTACTTC. It is translated as CASSSGTGEFWAYEQYF. Full variable domain (missing parts from reference TRBV11-2 and TRBJ2-7): EAGVAQSPRYKIIEKRQSVAFWCNPISGHATLYWYQQILGQGPKLLIQFQNNGVVDDSQLPKDRFSAERLKGVDSTLKIQPAKLEDSAVYLCASSSGTGEFWAYEQYFGPGTRLTVT.

The CDR3 DNA reads TGTGCCAGCAGTGAAGGTGGGACATTCTATGGCTACACCTTC. It is translated as CASSEGGTFYGYTF. The chain links TRBV6-1 to TRBJ1-2; D possibly corresponds to TRBD1 (6 bases). V was cut by 1 base and J by 4 bases, with 10 bases left in between. Germline V gene data show CDR1 as MNHNS and CDR2 as SASEGT. The CDR3 length is 14 residues.

V usage is TRBV30 and J usage is TRBJ1-4; D is perhaps TRBD1 (6 bases). Germline CDR1 reads GTSNPN; CDR2 reads SVGIG (reference sequence). V was pared by 3 bases and J by 3 bases, with 14 bases between. This CDR3 region has 15 residues. This chain's CDR3 is CAWSAGGGSNEKLFF. CDR3 coding DNA: TGTGCCTGGAGCGCTGGGGGGGGCTCTAATGAAAAACTGTTTTTT.

In DNA, the CDR3 is TGTGCCAGCAGCTTAGGTAATCGCCTAGTCCGGACCCAGTACTTC. Its protein product is CASSLGNRLVRTQYF. The chain joins TRBV7-2 to TRBJ2-5; D uncertain. The CDR3 spans 15 residues. Trimming stripped 1 base from V and 7 bases from J, with 16 bases between. Germline-derived CDR1 and CDR2 are SGHTA and FQGNSA.

The V and J genes are TRBV20-1 and TRBJ2-5; possible D gene TRBD2, 5 bases. Germline CDR1 is DFQATT and CDR2 is SNEGSKA (reference sequence). Trimming cost V 6 bases and J 2 bases, with 7 bases left between them. The CDR3 loop spans 11 amino acids. The CDR3 loop reads CSARGQETQYF. CDR3 nucleotide sequence: TGCAGTGCCCGGGGTCAAGAGACCCAGTACTTC.

The chain links TRBV10-1 to TRBJ2-2; 8 nucleotides match TRBD1. V lost 1 base, J lost 2 bases, and 9 bases stayed unmatched. This CDR3 contains 18 residues. The V gene's germline CDR1 is WNHNN and CDR2 SYGVQD (reference sequence). This CDR3 is CASSEFQGGQGNTGELFF. The CDR3 region has the DNA TGCGCCAGCAGTGAGTTTCAGGGTGGACAGGGTAACACCGGGGAGCTGTTTTTT.

The chain employs TRBV28 and TRBJ2-5; D unclear. Trimming took off 3 bases at V and 4 bases at J, with 12 bases between the two ends. Germline V gene data show CDR1 as MDHEN and CDR2 as SYDVKM. This CDR3 has 14 residues. The CDR3 DNA is TGTGCCAGCAGTTTTGGTTCAGTGGTAGAGACCCAGTACTTC. Encoded protein: CASSFGSVVETQYF.

V is TRBV5-1 and J is TRBJ2-3; tentative D call: TRBD2 (5 bases). Germline CDR1 is SGHRS and CDR2 is YFSETQ. The V end was cut by 1 base, the J end by 3 bases, with 9 bases between. The CDR3 has 14 amino acids. The CDR3 bases are TGCGCCAGCAGCTTGCCGGGCGGGACAGATACGCAGTATTTT. It codes for CASSLPGGTDTQYF.

This sequence joins TRBV19 and TRBJ2-1; 8 nucleotides agree with TRBD1. The V gene's germline CDR1 is LNHDA and CDR2 SQIVND (reference sequence). V was pared by 6 bases and J by 7 bases, with 5 bases of the junction left unmatched. The CDR3 loop spans 13 amino acids. CDR3 bases: TGTGCCAGTAGCCTCCAGGGGGCAAATGAGCAGTTCTTC. It is translated as CASSLQGANEQFF.

The CDR3 DNA reads as TGTGCCAGCAGCCCCCCGGGGAAATCTGGAAACACCATATATTTT. It codes for CASSPPGKSGNTIYF. The chain uses TRBV25-1 and TRBJ1-3; D ambiguous. Deletions cut 6 bases from V and 1 base from J, with 13 bases between. Germline V gives CDR1 MGHDK, CDR2 SYGVNS. The CDR3 extends over 15 amino acids.

This sequence joins TRBV2 and TRBJ1-5; D is perhaps TRBD1 (6 bases). The ends were cut back, 3 bases at V and 7 bases at J, with 10 bases in the middle. CDR3 length: 13 amino acids. Germline-derived CDR1 and CDR2 are SNHLY and FYNNEI. CDR3 loop: CASSEYRDQPQHF. CDR3 bases: TGTGCCAGCAGTGAGTACAGGGACCAGCCCCAGCATTTT.